This is a list of T cell receptor beta chains from one sample in a study of regulatory T cells in long-lasting Graves disease. TCRdb reprocessed the multiplex PCR reads via MiXCR and lists one record per CDR3 protein. The sample comprises a few hundred thousand distinct CDR3 sequences, under 20% of which are singletons, and about 19% rests with the top ten. These data also featured in a second study, about T cells in Graves' hyperthyroidism and ophthalmopathy.

Sequenced material: peripheral blood mononuclear cells (PBMCs), taken at new diagnosis, from a patient treated with antithyroid drugs. These receptors were obtained from a woman aged 18-30 years with Graves disease. Both conserved end residues are part of each CDR3. A D gene is named only where the DNA matches it firmly. The size of a clone is reported for some rows only, either as once, few or many, or as a class for expanded clones.

v_call	d_call	clone_size	j_call	cdr3_nt	cdr3_aa
TRBV5-1	NA	many	TRBJ1-1	TGCGCCAGCAGCCCGACAACCGACAGTTCTGAAGCTTTCTTT	CASSPTTDSSEAFF
TRBV18	NA	many	TRBJ2-7	TGTGCCAGCTCACCGGAACAGAGGGAGCAGTACTTC	CASSPEQREQYF
TRBV9	NA	many	TRBJ2-5	TGTGCCAGCAGCGTCGCTGGGACATTGCAAGAGACCCAGTACTTC	CASSVAGTLQETQYF
TRBV5-1	TRBD2	NA	TRBJ2-3	TGTGCCAGCAGCTTAGCGACTGGGCGGGGGGGCTCAGATACGCAGTATTTT	CASSLATGRGGSDTQYF
TRBV20-1	TRBD2	many	TRBJ2-3	TGCAGTGCTGGAGGACTAGCGCTGAATACGCAGTATTTT	CSAGGLALNTQYF
TRBV11-2	NA	many	TRBJ1-4	TGTGCCAGCAGCTGGGGTTTGAGTGGGCCTTTACTTGTTGCAACTAATGAAAAACTGTTTTTT	CASSWGLSGPLLVATNEKLFF
TRBV5-1	TRBD1	many	TRBJ2-3	TGCGCCAGCAGCTTGGGACAGGGGGGCACAGATACGCAGTATTTT	CASSLGQGGTDTQYF
TRBV29-1	NA	few	TRBJ2-4	TGCAGCGTTGAAGAAGGGGGGCTAGGGAACATTCAGTACTTC	CSVEEGGLGNIQYF
TRBV5-1	NA	few	TRBJ2-1	TGCGCCAGCAGCTTGGATTTGAGGAGGGCCTCCTACAATGAGCAGTTCTTC	CASSLDLRRASYNEQFF
TRBV5-4	TRBD1	few	TRBJ2-2	TGTGCCAGCAGCTCCGTTTACGACAGGGGGCAGAACACCGGGGAGCTGTTTTTT	CASSSVYDRGQNTGELFF
TRBV7-9	NA	few	TRBJ1-3	TGTGCCAGCAGCCGATCGGGGGCCCCACTAAGGGAAAACACCATATATTTT	CASSRSGAPLRENTIYF
TRBV12-3/TRBV12-4	NA	many	TRBJ2-1	TGTGCCAGCAATCCCGGGACCACAGCGAATGAGCAGTTCTTC	CASNPGTTANEQFF
TRBV20-1	TRBD2	many	TRBJ2-1	TGCAGTGCTAGAGATGGAGGGAGGGCCGCCCGGCATGAGCAGTTCTTC	CSARDGGRAARHEQFF
TRBV4-1	TRBD1	few	TRBJ1-1	TGCGCCAGCAGCCAAGAACAGGGGGGGAAGAACACTGAAGCTTTCTTT	CASSQEQGGKNTEAFF
TRBV9	NA	few	TRBJ2-6	TGTGCCAGCAGCGGCCGGGCTGGGGCCAACGTCCTGACTTTC	CASSGRAGANVLTF
TRBV6-1	NA	NA	TRBJ2-7	TGTGCCAGCATGGGGAGTTGGGCCGAGCAGTACTTC	CASMGSWAEQYF
TRBV27	TRBD2	NA	TRBJ2-1	TGTGCCAGCAGTCCTAGCGGAGGGGTGATGTTCTTC	CASSPSGGVMFF
TRBV6-2/TRBV6-3	TRBD2	few	TRBJ2-6	TGTGCCAGCAGTCCAGGACTAGCGAGTCCGTCTGGGGCCAACGTCCTGACTTTC	CASSPGLASPSGANVLTF
TRBV3-1	NA	many	TRBJ2-7	TGTGCCAGCAGCCAGTCAGGCGGAGGCTACGAGCAGTACTTC	CASSQSGGGYEQYF
TRBV5-5	TRBD1	few	TRBJ1-5	TGTGCCAGCAGCTACATGACGGGACAGGGCCATCGGCCCCAGCATTTT	CASSYMTGQGHRPQHF
TRBV5-4	TRBD1	few	TRBJ2-3	TGTGCCACCGACAGGGGGGGCACAGATACGCAGTATTTT	CATDRGGTDTQYF
TRBV7-9	NA	many	TRBJ2-7	TGTGCCAGCAGCTCACAATACGAGCAGTACTTC	CASSSQYEQYF
TRBV2	NA	many	TRBJ1-5	TGTGCCAGCAATTTACAGGGAAGGGGCGATCAGCCCCAGCATTTT	CASNLQGRGDQPQHF
TRBV7-8	NA	NA	TRBJ2-5	TGTGCCAGCAGCTTACCAAAGGCAGAGACCCAGTACTTC	CASSLPKAETQYF
TRBV2	NA	many	TRBJ1-5	TGTGCCAGCAGTGAAGCGCTTCTCGGAGCCAGAAGCAATCAGCCCCAGCATTTT	CASSEALLGARSNQPQHF
TRBV7-2	TRBD1	NA	TRBJ1-2	TGTGCCAGCAGCTTTGGGGGACAGAGCCGTTCTAACTATGGCTACACCTTC	CASSFGGQSRSNYGYTF
TRBV30	NA	few	TRBJ2-6	TGTGCCGGGGGATATTCTGGGGCCAACGTCCTGACTTTC	CAGGYSGANVLTF